This T cell receptor beta chain was identified in a study of CD8+CD57+ T cells in acquired aplastic anemia. Study-level background: Recorded DNA amounts for sorted CD4+ and CD8+ cells had an average of roughly 3.4 ug. Study-wide results and caveats: For CD8+ Simpson's diversity, patients and controls showed no significant difference. Some 28 sequences, all CD8+ CDR3, were shared between patients and controls.

Profiling that covered TCR beta VDJ and CDR3 relied on genomic DNA as its template. TCRdb reanalysed the reads using MiXCR and keeps one entry per CDR3 protein. The repertoire consists of some 42,000 distinct CDR3 sequences, with about two thirds occurring once and the leading ten covering less than 25%. This clonotype was seen only a few times. As yet, its antigen is unknown. CDR3 length: 15 amino acids. V was cut by 4 bases and J by 6 bases, with 15 bases left in between. The germline CDR1 and CDR2 sequences are KGHDR and SFDVKD. The sample consisted of sorted CD4+, CD8+, or CD8+CD57+ T cells (not recorded which) from PBMCs. V usage is TRBV24-1 and J usage is TRBJ1-5; D possibly corresponds to TRBD1 (6 bases). The TCR was taken from a human donor in good health, serving as a control. CDR3 amino acids: CATSDGDGGVQPQHF. CDR3 nucleotide sequence: TGTGCCACCAGTGACGGGGACGGGGGCGTTCAGCCCCAGCATTTT.